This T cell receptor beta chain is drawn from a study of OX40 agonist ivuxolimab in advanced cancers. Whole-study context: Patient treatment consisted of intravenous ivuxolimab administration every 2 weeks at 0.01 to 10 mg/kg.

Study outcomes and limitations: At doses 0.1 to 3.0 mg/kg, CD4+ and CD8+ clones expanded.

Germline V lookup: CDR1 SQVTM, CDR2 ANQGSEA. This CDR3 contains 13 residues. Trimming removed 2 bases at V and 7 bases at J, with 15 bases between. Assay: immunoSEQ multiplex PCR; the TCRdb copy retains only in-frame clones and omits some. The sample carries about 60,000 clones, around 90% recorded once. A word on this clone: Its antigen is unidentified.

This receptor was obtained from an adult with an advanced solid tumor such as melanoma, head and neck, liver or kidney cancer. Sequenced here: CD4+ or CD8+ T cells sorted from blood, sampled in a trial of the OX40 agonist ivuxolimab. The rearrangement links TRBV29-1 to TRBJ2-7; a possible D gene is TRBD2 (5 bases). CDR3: CSVESTRSGEQYF. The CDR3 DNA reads TGCAGCGTTGAATCCACCAGATCGGGGGAGCAGTACTTC.